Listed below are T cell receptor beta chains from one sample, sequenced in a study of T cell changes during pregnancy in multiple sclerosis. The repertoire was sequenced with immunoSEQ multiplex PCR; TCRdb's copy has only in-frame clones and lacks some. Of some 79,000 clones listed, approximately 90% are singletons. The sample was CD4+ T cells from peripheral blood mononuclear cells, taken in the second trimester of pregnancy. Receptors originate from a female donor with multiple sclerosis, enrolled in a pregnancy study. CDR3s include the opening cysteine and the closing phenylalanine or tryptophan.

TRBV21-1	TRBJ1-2	CASSKSVQVHRLPPNYGYTF
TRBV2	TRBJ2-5	CASSGGNALKETQYF
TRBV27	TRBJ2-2	CASSLRPLAGDPTGELFF
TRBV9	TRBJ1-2	CASTRDRRDGYTF
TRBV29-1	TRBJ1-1	CSVEAGVNTEAFF
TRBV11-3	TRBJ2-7	CASSLGGLAGALGYFYEQYF
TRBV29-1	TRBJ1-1	CSASGTASMNTEAFF
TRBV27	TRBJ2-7	CASSLSGREPYEQYF
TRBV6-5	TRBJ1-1	CASSYSERDTEAFF
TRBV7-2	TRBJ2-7	CASSPFRDSLYEQYF
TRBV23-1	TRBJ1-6	CASSQSDSLGNSPLHF
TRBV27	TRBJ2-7	CASRHDRGSPYEQYF
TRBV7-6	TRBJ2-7	CASSLGAGGLSYEQYF
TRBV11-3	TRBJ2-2	CASSFIDTGELFF
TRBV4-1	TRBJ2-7	CASSQTGTGVYEQYF
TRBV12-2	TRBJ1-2	CASRLDRDSCPNYGYTF
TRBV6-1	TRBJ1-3	CASSVTQGVGGNTIYF